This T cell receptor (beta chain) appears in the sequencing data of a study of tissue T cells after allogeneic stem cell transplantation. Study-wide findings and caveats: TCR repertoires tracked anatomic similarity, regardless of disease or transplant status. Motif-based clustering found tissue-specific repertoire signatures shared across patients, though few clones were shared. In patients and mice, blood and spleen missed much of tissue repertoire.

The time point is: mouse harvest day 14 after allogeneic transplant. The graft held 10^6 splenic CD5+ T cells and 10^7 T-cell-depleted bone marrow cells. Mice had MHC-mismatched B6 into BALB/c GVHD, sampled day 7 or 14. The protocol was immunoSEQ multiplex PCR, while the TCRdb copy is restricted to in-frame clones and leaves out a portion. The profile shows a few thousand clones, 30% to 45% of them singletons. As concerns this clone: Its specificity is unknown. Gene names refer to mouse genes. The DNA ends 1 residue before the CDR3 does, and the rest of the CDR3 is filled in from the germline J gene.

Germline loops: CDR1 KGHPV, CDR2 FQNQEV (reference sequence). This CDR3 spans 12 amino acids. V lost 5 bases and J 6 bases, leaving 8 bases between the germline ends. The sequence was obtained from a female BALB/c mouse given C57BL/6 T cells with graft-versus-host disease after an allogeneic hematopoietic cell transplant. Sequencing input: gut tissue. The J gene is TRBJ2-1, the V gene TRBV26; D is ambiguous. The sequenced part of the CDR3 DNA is TGTGCCAGCAGTTTAGACATTGCTGAGCAGTTC. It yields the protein CASSLDIAEQF. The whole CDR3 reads CASSLDIAEQFF.